The 28 T cell receptor beta chains in this list originate from one sample, sequenced in a study of regulatory T cells in long-lasting Graves disease (dated by TCRdb to the early 2020s). This specimen's time point label, interpreted: newly diagnosed GD, antithyroid drugs for less than 3 months. For both TCR sequencing and RNA sequencing, RNA was extracted from PBMCs using TRIzol. Library preparation used multiplex PCR. Sequenced using an Illumina HiSeq 4000. CDR3 regions were amplified by Arm-PCR with iRepertoire HTBI primers to construct TCR beta libraries. In TCRdb, the public reads were trimmed at Q25 with fastp and aligned with MiXCR, with productive beta chains retained. Entries that share a CDR3 protein sequence are merged under the most common genes and DNA. In all, the sample holds 360,000 or so distinct CDR3 sequences, and about 11% of those were seen once. The ten largest clones capture approximately 20% of the sample.

This sample also appeared in a second study, on T cells in Graves' hyperthyroidism and ophthalmopathy.

Sequencing was performed on peripheral blood mononuclear cells (PBMCs), taken at new diagnosis, from a patient treated with antithyroid drugs. The origin of the receptors is a woman aged 18 to 35 with Graves disease. Donor details come from another sample of the same person, matched by shared clones.

The sample holds many counts of this clonotype. The rearrangement joins TRBV11-3 to TRBJ2-1; TRBD2 matches at 9 bases. Unmatched junction bases numbered 11, after V lost 5 bases and J lost 9 bases. Germline V gene lookup returns CDR1 SGHNT and CDR2 YENEEA. The CDR3 has 15 amino acids. CDR3 DNA sequence: TGTGCCAGCAGCCGCGGGGGGGTACGCGGTCTTGAGCAGTTCTTC. Its translation is CASSRGGVRGLEQFF.

The V call is TRBV7-2, the J call TRBJ2-7, with D possibly called TRBD1 or TRBD2 (5 bases each). From germline, CDR1 is SGHTA and CDR2 FQGNSA. This CDR3 has 17 residues. Between the trimmed V and J ends, which lost 4 bases and 4 bases, there was a span of 23 bases. The CDR3 region is CASSSGRSASGLYEQYF. The CDR3 coding sequence is TGTGCCAGCAGCTCGGGGCGGAGCGCCAGCGGCTTGTACGAGCAGTACTTC.

This clonotype was detected many times. The rearrangement links TRBV7-6 to TRBJ1-5; D remains unclear. Germline CDR1 reads SGHVS; CDR2 reads FNYEAQ. Deletions cut 1 base from V and 0 bases from J, with 4 bases between. The CDR3 spans 14 residues. The CDR3 spells CASSLVASNQPQHF. CDR3 nucleotides: TGTGCCAGCAGCTTAGTAGCTAGCAATCAGCCCCAGCATTTT.

This clonotype was observed many times. V and J are TRBV7-8 and TRBJ2-1; 8 bases match TRBD2. CDR3 size: 14 residues. Germline V gives CDR1 SGHVS, CDR2 FQNEAQ. Losses at the gene ends were 3 bases for V and 8 bases for J; bases not matched to a gene: 6. In DNA, the CDR3 is TGTGCCAGCAGCTTGGGGACTAGTCCCGATGAGCAGTTCTTC. Translating it yields CASSLGTSPDEQFF. The complete variable domain, with remaining parts taken from reference TRBV7-8 and TRBJ2-1, reads GAGVSQSPRYKVAKRGQDVALRCDPISGHVSLFWYQQALGQGPEFLTYFQNEAQLDKSGLPSDRFFAERPEGSVSTLKIQRTQQEDSAVYLCASSLGTSPDEQFFGPGTRLTVL.

This clonotype was detected a few times. The chain employs TRBV5-1 and TRBJ1-1, with unresolved D. The CDR3 is made up of 13 amino acids. Trimming removed 4 bases from V and 7 bases from J, with 14 bases in between. CDR1 is SGHRS and CDR2 is YFSETQ in the germline V gene. CDR3 sequence reads: CASSTGVDVEAFF. The CDR3 region has the DNA TGCGCCAGCAGCACCGGGGTTGACGTTGAAGCTTTCTTT.

At least ten counts were recorded for this clonotype. The V gene is TRBV7-9, the J gene TRBJ2-3, with 12 bases that match TRBD2. Looked up from germline, CDR1 is SEHNR and CDR2 is FQNEAQ (reference sequence). V lost 4 bases to trimming and J lost 2 bases; unmatched junction nucleotides: 4. This CDR3 comprises 16 residues. The CDR3 nucleotides are TGTGCCAGCAGCTCGCGACTAGCGGGGGACACAGATACGCAGTATTTT. Translation gives CASSSRLAGDTDTQYF. The whole variable domain, filled in from reference TRBV7-9 and TRBJ2-3, reads DTGVSQNPRHKITKRGQNVTFRCDPISEHNRLYWYRQTLGQGPEFLTYFQNEAQLEKSRLLSDRFSAERPKGSFSTLEIQRTEQGDSAMYLCASSSRLAGDTDTQYFGPGTRLTVL.

The rearrangement links TRBV12-3 or TRBV12-4 to TRBJ2-6, with 7 bases matching TRBD1. The CDR3 totals 22 residues. V was pared by 5 bases and J by 0 bases, with 22 bases of the junction left unmatched. CDR3 region: CASSPTRTGLLFATSGANVLTF. CDR3 sequence (DNA): TGTGCCAGCAGTCCCACCCGGACAGGTCTCCTTTTTGCTACCTCTGGGGCCAACGTCCTGACTTTC.

J is TRBJ2-2 and V is TRBV10-3; D unclear. Germline V lookup: CDR1 ENHRY, CDR2 SYGVKD. This CDR3 has 13 residues. V shed 6 bases and J shed 1 base, with 6 bases lying between them. CDR3 coding DNA: TGTGCCATCAGGTCGGGGAACACCGGGGAGCTGTTTTTT. It is translated as CAIRSGNTGELFF.

A few counts support this clonotype. The chain employs TRBV11-1 and TRBJ2-6; D may be TRBD2 (5 bases). CDR3 length: 20 amino acids. Trimming cost V 2 bases and J 1 base, with 21 bases left between them. Germline V gene sequence: CDR1 SGHAT, CDR2 FQDESV (reference sequence). The CDR3 reads CASSLYAGPPTPSGANVLTF. As DNA, the CDR3 is TGTGCCAGCAGCTTATACGCGGGCCCCCCTACCCCATCTGGGGCCAACGTCCTGACTTTC. The full variable domain, with the rest looked up from reference TRBV11-1 and TRBJ2-6, is EAEVAQSPRYKITEKSQAVAFWCDPISGHATLYWYRQILGQGPELLVQFQDESVVDDSQLPKDRFSAERLKGVDSTLKIQPAELGDSAMYLCASSLYAGPPTPSGANVLTFGAGSRLTVL.

This clonotype has at least ten counts. The chain employs TRBV18 and TRBJ1-1; D gene unclear. Germline lookup yields CDR1 KGHSH and CDR2 LQKENI. The CDR3 contains 14 residues. The V end was cut by 6 bases, the J end by 1 base, with 12 bases between. Written as DNA, the CDR3 is TGTGCCAGCTCCTTGTGGTCAGCGAACACTGAAGCTTTCTTT. It yields the protein CASSLWSANTEAFF.

In its sample, this clonotype was seen many times. The V gene is TRBV9, the J gene TRBJ2-1; 12 positions agree with TRBD2. Trimming at V came to 0 bases and at J to 7 bases, leaving 5 bases not matched to a gene. The CDR3 has 16 residues. Germline values: CDR1 SGDLS, CDR2 YYNGEE. CDR3 residues: CASSVEYGLAGNEQFF. The CDR3 region has the DNA TGTGCCAGCAGCGTAGAATACGGACTAGCGGGAAATGAGCAGTTCTTC.

The rearrangement joins TRBV7-2 to TRBJ2-1, with D possibly being TRBD1 (6 bases). V was shortened by 0 bases and J by 1 base, with 7 bases between the two germline ends. The CDR3 contains 15 residues. Per germline, CDR1 SGHTA and CDR2 FQGNSA. CDR3 DNA: TGTGCCAGCAGCTTAGCAAGGGGGTCCTACAATGAGCAGTTCTTC. Its protein product is CASSLARGSYNEQFF.

This clonotype was detected many times. V gene TRBV18 combines with J gene TRBJ2-5, with 11 nucleotides matching TRBD1. This CDR3 region has 15 residues. Germline CDR1 KGHSH, CDR2 LQKENI. Trimming removed 3 bases from V and 2 bases from J; junction bases left unmatched: 2. As DNA, the CDR3 is TGTGCCAGCTCACCGGACAGGGGGCTACAAGAGACCCAGTACTTC. Translated: CASSPDRGLQETQYF.

CDR3 amino acids: CSAPDRDTEAFF. The CDR3 DNA sequence: TGCAGTGCTCCTGACAGGGACACTGAAGCTTTCTTT. The rearrangement uses TRBV20-1 and TRBJ1-1; 7 bases line up with TRBD1. CDR1 and CDR2 from the germline V gene are DFQATT and SNEGSKA (reference sequence). J gave up 3 bases and V 5 bases, and 3 bases lay outside the gene matches. The CDR3 sequence is 12 residues long.

At least ten counts were recorded for this clonotype. This chain uses TRBV10-3 with TRBJ1-5, with D possibly TRBD1 on 5 matching bases. This CDR3 spans 16 amino acids. Trimming removed 3 bases at V and 2 bases at J, with 14 bases between. The germline V gene has CDR1 ENHRY and CDR2 SYGVKD. The CDR3 loop reads CAISDSPPQGNQPQHF. The DNA of the CDR3 is TGTGCCATCAGTGATTCTCCTCCACAGGGCAATCAGCCCCAGCATTTT.

There are many counts of this clonotype. The chain joins TRBV20-1 to TRBJ2-2, with D perhaps matching TRBD2 (5 bases). Germline CDR1 is DFQATT and CDR2 is SNEGSKA (reference sequence). The CDR3 spans 15 residues. V dropped 5 bases and J dropped 0 bases, with 13 bases sitting between them. The CDR3 loop is CSAFNDYPNTGELFF. The DNA for the CDR3 is TGCAGTGCTTTCAACGACTACCCGAACACCGGGGAGCTGTTTTTT.

This chain uses TRBV5-1 with TRBJ2-3; 8 bases line up with TRBD1. Germline V CDR1 and CDR2: SGHRS, YFSETQ. This CDR3 has 15 amino acids. J lost 4 bases, V lost 2 bases, and 6 bases had no gene match. Written as DNA, the CDR3 is TGCGCCAGCAGCTTTATAGGACAGGGAGCAGATACGCAGTATTTT. Encoded protein: CASSFIGQGADTQYF.

This clonotype was observed many times. This chain uses TRBV7-3 with TRBJ2-2; D possibly uses TRBD1 or TRBD2 (5 bases each). CDR1 and CDR2 from the germline V gene are SGHTA and FQGTGA. The V end lost 0 bases, the J end lost 5 bases, and 16 bases lay between the germline ends. There are 17 residues in the CDR3. CDR3 in DNA: TGTGCCAGCAGCTTAACGGGGACCTCTCCCGGAACCGGGGAGCTGTTTTTT. Protein product: CASSLTGTSPGTGELFF.

This clonotype was counted only a few times. This chain joins TRBV6-2 or TRBV6-3 and TRBJ2-1; perhaps TRBD2 as D (6 bases). Germline CDR1 and CDR2: MNHEY and SVGEGT. The V gene lost 2 bases and the J gene lost 5 bases, with 10 bases spanning the gap. The CDR3 has 14 amino acids. The CDR3 region is CASSYGGMDNEQFF. As DNA, the CDR3 is TGTGCCAGCAGTTACGGGGGGATGGACAATGAGCAGTTCTTC.

This clonotype was seen repeatedly, ten times or more. The chain has TRBV13 and TRBJ2-5, with a tentative D call TRBD2 (6 bases). The CDR3 sequence is 16 residues long. Germline V lookup: CDR1 PRHDT, CDR2 FYEKMQ (reference sequence). V was pared by 4 bases and J by 2 bases, with 17 bases between. For the CDR3, the DNA is TGTGCCAGCAGCTCCGCCGGGGGAGCAGGGCAAGAGACCCAGTACTTC. This encodes CASSSAGGAGQETQYF.

The table lists this clonotype with many counts. V and J are TRBV5-1 and TRBJ1-1; D might be TRBD1 (5 bases). V lost 0 bases and J 7 bases, leaving 13 bases between the germline ends. This CDR3 contains 14 residues. Germline loops: CDR1 SGHRS, CDR2 YFSETQ. This chain's CDR3 is CASSLESVGGEAFF. The DNA for the CDR3 is TGCGCCAGCAGCTTGGAGTCTGTTGGGGGTGAAGCTTTCTTT.

The V call is TRBV28, the J call TRBJ2-1; the D is unclear. Germline CDR1 reads MDHEN; CDR2 reads SYDVKM. V dropped 2 bases and J dropped 15 bases, with 11 bases sitting between them. CDR3 length: 11 residues. Here the CDR3 reads CASSLDSVPFF. The CDR3 nucleotides are TGTGCCAGCAGTTTAGACTCAGTTCCGTTCTTC.

With regard to this clonotype: A read error may account for a junction end that differs from germline. The V call is TRBV28, the J call TRBJ2-7; the match to TRBD1 covers 7 bases. Germline CDR1 and CDR2: MDHEN and SYDVKM. The CDR3 spans 11 residues. CDR3 in amino acids: CASTDRVEQYF. CDR3 DNA sequence: TGTGCTAGCACCGACAGGGTGGAGCAGTACTTC.

This clonotype was seen many times. The J gene is TRBJ2-1, the V gene TRBV10-1, with 16 bases that match TRBD2. The CDR3 contains 20 residues. Per the germline V gene, CDR1 is WNHNN and CDR2 is SYGVQD (reference sequence). J gave up 2 bases and V 5 bases, and 12 bases lay outside the gene matches. The CDR3 here is CASSPNPGLAGGHPYNEQFF. In nucleotides, the CDR3 is TGCGCCAGCAGTCCCAACCCGGGACTAGCGGGAGGGCACCCCTACAATGAGCAGTTCTTC.

This clonotype appeared many times. The genes are TRBV24-1 and TRBJ2-3; D perhaps matches TRBD1 (5 bases). The CDR3 is 16 residues long. The germline V gene has CDR1 KGHDR and CDR2 SFDVKD. V was trimmed by 2 bases and J by 4 bases, leaving 15 bases between them. The CDR3 is CATSDSEDTGPDTQYF. Here the CDR3 DNA reads TGTGCCACCAGTGATTCCGAGGACACAGGCCCAGATACGCAGTATTTT.

Concerning this clonotype itself: One end of the junction varies from germline; a read error may be responsible. The chain links TRBV18 to TRBJ1-1; no reliable D call. Germline CDR1 is KGHSH and CDR2 is LQKENI. This CDR3 has 13 residues. The CDR3 nucleotides are TGTGTCAGCTCACCCACGGAGACCTATGGAGTTTTCTTT. Protein product: CVSSPTETYGVFF.

This clonotype has only a few counts. The chain is built from TRBV7-3 and TRBJ2-3; D remains ambiguous. Germline CDR1 and CDR2: SGHTA and FQGTGA. The CDR3 has 15 amino acids. The germline V and J ends were trimmed by 5 bases and 2 bases, with 14 bases remaining between them. Written as DNA, the CDR3 is TGTGCCAGCAGCGGAAGGGTAACGGCCACAGATACGCAGTATTTT. It specifies CASSGRVTATDTQYF.

This clonotype was observed a few times. This chain joins TRBV7-2 and TRBJ2-7, with D unclear. Trimming took off 2 bases at V and 4 bases at J, with 9 bases between the two ends. Germline loops: CDR1 SGHTA, CDR2 FQGNSA. CDR3 length: 13 amino acids. This chain's CDR3 is CASSLNGPYEQYF. CDR3 DNA: TGTGCCAGCAGCTTAAACGGCCCTTACGAGCAGTACTTC.